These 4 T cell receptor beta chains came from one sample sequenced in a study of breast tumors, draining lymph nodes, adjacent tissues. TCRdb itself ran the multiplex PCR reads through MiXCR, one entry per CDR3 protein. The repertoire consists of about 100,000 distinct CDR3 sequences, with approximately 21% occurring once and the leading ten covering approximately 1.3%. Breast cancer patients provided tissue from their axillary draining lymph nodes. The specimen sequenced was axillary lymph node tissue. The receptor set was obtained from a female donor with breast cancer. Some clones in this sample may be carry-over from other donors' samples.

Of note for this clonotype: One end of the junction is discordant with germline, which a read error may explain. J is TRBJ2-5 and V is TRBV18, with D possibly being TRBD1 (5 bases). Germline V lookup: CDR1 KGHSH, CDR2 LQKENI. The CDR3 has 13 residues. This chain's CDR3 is CASSPGAQEIQYF. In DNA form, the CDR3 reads TGTGCCAGCTCACCAGGGGCCCAAGAGATCCAGTACTTC.

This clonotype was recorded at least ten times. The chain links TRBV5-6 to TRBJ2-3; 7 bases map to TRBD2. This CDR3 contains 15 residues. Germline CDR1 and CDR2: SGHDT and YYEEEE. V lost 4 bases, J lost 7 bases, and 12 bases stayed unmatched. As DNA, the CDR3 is TGTGCCAGCAGCCCCACTAGGGAGGGTTTGTATACGCAGTATTTT. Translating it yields CASSPTREGLYTQYF.

The CDR3 nucleotides read TGTGCCAGCAGCTTTGGGCCGGGGCTGTTGAACACCGGGGAGCTGTTTTTT. Its translation is CASSFGPGLLNTGELFF. The chain has TRBV12-3 or TRBV12-4 and TRBJ2-2, with D perhaps TRBD1 or TRBD2 (5 bases each). Trimming took off 6 bases at V and 1 base at J, with 18 bases between the two ends. The CDR3 consists of 17 residues.

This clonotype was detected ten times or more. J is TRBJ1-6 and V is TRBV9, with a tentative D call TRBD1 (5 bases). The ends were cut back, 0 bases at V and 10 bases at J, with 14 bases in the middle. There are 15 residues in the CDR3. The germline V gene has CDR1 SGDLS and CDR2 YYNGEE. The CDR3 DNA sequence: TGTGCCAGCAGCGTAGGTCAGGAGGGGCGGTCACCCCTCCACTTT. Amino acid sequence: CASSVGQEGRSPLHF.